This T cell receptor (beta chain) came from a study of regulatory T cells in long-lasting Graves disease. CDR3 regions were amplified by Arm-PCR using iRepertoire HTBI primers to build TCR beta libraries. Each CDR3 protein gets one entry after TCRdb re-called the multiplex PCR reads with MiXCR. The table includes about 460,000 distinct CDR3 sequences, roughly 23% detected once. The CDR3 runs to 17 residues. Germline CDR1 reads SEHNR; CDR2 reads FQNEAQ (reference sequence). V lost 7 bases and J lost 1, with 19 bases in between. Time point specified: persistent/refractory GD, antithyroid drugs over 5 years with positive TRAb. Preparation of the TCR library used RNA extracted from PBMCs.

The specimen was peripheral blood mononuclear cells (PBMCs), collected when the disease was refractory, from a patient treated with antithyroid drugs. The TCR was taken from a female donor with Graves disease. V usage is TRBV7-9 and J usage is TRBJ2-2, with D perhaps being TRBD1 or TRBD2 (5 bases each). The CDR3 DNA reads TGTGCCAGCACTCGGGACGCCTCTAAGGTGAACACCGGGGAGCTGTTTTTT. Encoded protein: CASTRDASKVNTGELFF. Looking up the rest from reference TRBV7-9 and TRBJ2-2 gives the full variable domain: DTGVSQNPRHKITKRGQNVTFRCDPISEHNRLYWYRQTLGQGPEFLTYFQNEAQLEKSRLLSDRFSAERPKGSFSTLEIQRTEQGDSAMYLCASTRDASKVNTGELFFGEGSRLTVL.